This is a list of T cell receptor beta chains from one sample in a study of shared clonotypes between healthy human individuals. The table came from immunoSEQ multiplex PCR; TCRdb's copy has only in-frame clones and leaves some out. The table includes around 320,000 clones, roughly 84% detected once. Sequenced material: memory CD8+ T cells sorted from blood. The receptor source for this set is a man aged 18 to 30 in good health. The CDR3 runs from the conserved cysteine through the conserved F or W. A D gene is named only where the DNA matches it firmly. Expanded clones are given a class, and other clones once, few, many or no size at all.

clone size | J gene | D gene | V gene | CDR3 protein | CDR3 DNA
once | TRBJ1-2 | NA | TRBV5-8 | CASSPATNNYGYTF | TGTGCCAGCAGCCCTGCGACAAATAACTATGGCTACACCTTC
NA | TRBJ1-2 | NA | TRBV4-1 | CASSQVKVTYGYTF | TGCGCCAGCAGCCAAGTGAAGGTTACCTATGGCTACACCTTC
NA | TRBJ2-1 | TRBD2 | TRBV27 | CASSTGSGSYNEQFF | TGTGCCAGCAGTACTGGTAGCGGGAGCTACAATGAGCAGTTCTTC
NA | TRBJ2-1 | NA | TRBV6-1 | CASSPWGLHNEQFF | TGTGCCAGCAGTCCATGGGGACTCCACAATGAGCAGTTCTTC
NA | TRBJ1-1 | NA | TRBV27 | CASSSPHSMNTEAFF | TGTGCCAGCAGTTCTCCACACAGCATGAACACTGAAGCTTTCTTT
NA | TRBJ1-5 | NA | TRBV30 | CAWTSGQGYQPQHF | TGTGCCTGGACCTCGGGGCAAGGTTATCAGCCCCAGCATTTT
NA | TRBJ1-5 | NA | TRBV5-8 | CASSSDTFSNQPQHF | TGTGCCAGCAGCTCCGACACGTTTAGCAATCAGCCCCAGCATTTT
NA | TRBJ2-1 | NA | TRBV27 | CASSLRAVFEYNEQFF | TGTGCCAGCAGCCTAAGGGCGGTGTTTGAGTACAATGAGCAGTTCTTC
NA | TRBJ1-1 | TRBD1 | TRBV29-1 | CSVPFTGDTEAFF | TGCAGCGTCCCATTTACAGGGGACACTGAAGCTTTCTTT
NA | TRBJ2-5 | TRBD2 | TRBV2 | CASSAPGLAVETQYF | TGTGCCAGCAGTGCTCCGGGACTAGCGGTAGAGACCCAGTACTTC
NA | TRBJ2-3 | TRBD1 | TRBV2 | CASSYGTGASTDTQYF | TGTGCCAGCAGTTATGGGACAGGGGCTAGCACAGATACGCAGTATTTT
NA | TRBJ2-1 | TRBD2 | TRBV4-1 | CASSPGVAGGGAYNEQFF | TGCGCCAGCAGCCCAGGAGTAGCGGGAGGAGGGGCCTACAATGAGCAGTTCTTC
NA | TRBJ2-7 | NA | TRBV6-5 | CASSYSVGEKDYEQYF | TGTGCCAGCAGTTACTCGGTGGGGGAGAAAGACTACGAGCAGTACTTC
NA | TRBJ1-1 | NA | TRBV13 | CASAGWGTEAFF | TGTGCCAGCGCGGGGTGGGGCACTGAAGCTTTCTTT
NA | TRBJ1-1 | NA | TRBV30 | CAWSPTPWAMNTEAFF | TGTGCCTGGAGCCCGACCCCCTGGGCAATGAACACTGAAGCTTTCTTT
NA | TRBJ1-4 | NA | TRBV4-1 | CASSLVGGQGYDEKLFF | TGCGCCAGCAGCCTGGTCGGGGGCCAGGGGTATGACGAAAAACTGTTTTTT
many | TRBJ2-1 | TRBD2 | TRBV25-1 | CASSVLAGEQFF | TGTGCCAGCAGTGTACTAGCGGGTGAGCAGTTCTTC
NA | TRBJ2-7 | TRBD2 | TRBV7-6 | CASSLRTSGGARYEQYF | TGTGCCAGCAGCTTAAGGACTAGCGGGGGGGCTCGGTACGAGCAGTACTTC
NA | TRBJ2-7 | NA | TRBV4-1 | CASASGPVLQQYF | TGCGCCAGCGCCTCGGGGCCCGTTCTCCAGCAGTACTTC
NA | TRBJ2-2 | TRBD1 | TRBV7-8 | CASSFRDRVNTGELFF | TGTGCCAGCAGCTTCCGGGACAGGGTTAACACCGGGGAGCTGTTTTTT
NA | TRBJ1-6 | NA | TRBV5-6 | CASRAWGGLSPLHF | TGTGCCAGCAGAGCCTGGGGAGGGCTCTCACCCCTCCACTTT
NA | TRBJ2-2 | TRBD1 | TRBV11-2 | CASSPPRGSGELFF | TGTGCCAGCAGTCCCCCCAGGGGGTCTGGGGAGCTGTTTTTT
medium-sized | TRBJ1-1 | NA | TRBV28 | CASSGTDEAFF | TGTGCCAGCAGTGGGACGGACGAAGCTTTCTTT
few | TRBJ1-5 | NA | TRBV1 | CTSSRLGGHAGFNQPQHF | TGCACCAGCAGCCGACTCGGAGGGCACGCGGGGTTCAATCAGCCCCAGCATTTT
NA | TRBJ1-2 | NA | TRBV5-1 | CASSLKVAHRDGYTF | TGCGCCAGCAGCTTGAAGGTGGCGCACCGGGATGGCTACACCTTC
NA | TRBJ2-1 | TRBD2 | TRBV15 | CATSNFGTSGGYNEQFF | TGTGCCACCAGCAATTTCGGGACTAGCGGGGGATACAATGAGCAGTTCTTC
NA | TRBJ1-1 | NA | TRBV4-3 | CASSQIVGDTEAFF | TGCGCCAGCAGCCAAATCGTCGGGGACACTGAAGCTTTCTTT
NA | TRBJ2-2 | TRBD1 | TRBV19 | CASVDRANTGELFF | TGTGCCAGCGTGGACAGGGCGAACACCGGGGAGCTGTTTTTT
NA | TRBJ1-2 | TRBD1 | TRBV9 | CASSVGRQGNYGYTF | TGTGCCAGCAGCGTAGGCCGACAGGGGAACTATGGCTACACCTTC
NA | TRBJ1-1 | NA | TRBV11-2 | CASSFTKNTEAFF | TGTGCCAGCAGCTTTACGAAGAACACTGAAGCTTTCTTT
once | TRBJ1-1 | TRBD1 | TRBV13 | CASSDWDRGGTEAFF | TGTGCCAGCAGCGATTGGGACAGGGGGGGCACTGAAGCTTTCTTT
NA | TRBJ1-4 | NA | TRBV9 | CASSQGWDEKLFF | TGTGCCAGCAGCCAAGGGTGGGATGAAAAACTGTTTTTT
NA | TRBJ1-1 | NA | TRBV27 | CASSLSVFLNTEAFF | TGTGCCAGCAGTTTATCGGTCTTCCTGAACACTGAAGCTTTCTTT
NA | TRBJ2-7 | NA | TRBV2 | CASSVGAGSSYEQYF | TGTGCCAGCAGTGTGGGGGCAGGGAGCTCCTACGAGCAGTACTTC
NA | TRBJ2-3 | NA | TRBV11-2 | CASSLDPTPAGTREDTQYF | TGTGCCAGCAGCTTAGATCCCACACCGGCCGGCACAAGGGAAGATACGCAGTATTTT
once | TRBJ2-1 | TRBD2 | TRBV6-5 | CASRRGALYNEQFF | TGTGCCAGCAGGCGGGGGGCGTTATACAATGAGCAGTTCTTC
once | TRBJ2-7 | NA | TRBV4-1 | CASSQDEAGESYEQYF | TGCGCCAGCAGCCAAGACGAGGCAGGGGAGTCCTACGAGCAGTACTTC
NA | TRBJ2-1 | TRBD1 | TRBV27 | CASSLTGTEYNEQFF | TGTGCCAGCAGTTTAACCGGGACAGAGTACAATGAGCAGTTCTTC
NA | TRBJ1-4 | NA | TRBV5-1 | CASSLVPGRTNEKLFF | TGCGCCAGCAGCTTGGTCCCGGGGCGGACTAATGAAAAACTGTTTTTT
NA | TRBJ1-1 | NA | TRBV7-9 | CASSFLGQTLEAFF | TGTGCCAGCAGCTTCCTTGGACAGACACTTGAAGCTTTCTTT
NA | TRBJ1-6 | NA | TRBV28 | CASDGTTSYNSPLHF | TGTGCCAGCGACGGGACAACCTCCTATAATTCACCCCTCCACTTT
NA | TRBJ2-7 | NA | TRBV7-2 | CASSWGSSYEQYF | TGTGCCAGCAGTTGGGGGTCCTCCTACGAGCAGTACTTC